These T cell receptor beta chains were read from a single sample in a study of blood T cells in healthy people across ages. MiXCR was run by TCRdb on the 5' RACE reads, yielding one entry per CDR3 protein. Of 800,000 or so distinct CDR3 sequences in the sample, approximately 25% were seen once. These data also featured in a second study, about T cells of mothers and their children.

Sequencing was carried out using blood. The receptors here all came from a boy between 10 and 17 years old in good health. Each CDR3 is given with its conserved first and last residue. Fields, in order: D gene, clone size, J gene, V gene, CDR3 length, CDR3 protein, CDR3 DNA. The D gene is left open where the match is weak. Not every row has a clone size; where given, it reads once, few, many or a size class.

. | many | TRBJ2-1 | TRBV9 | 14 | CASSFSGAYNEQFF | TGTGCCAGCAGCTTCTCAGGGGCCTACAATGAGCAGTTCTTC
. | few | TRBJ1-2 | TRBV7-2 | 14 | CASSSGTENYGCTF | TGTGCCAGCAGCTCGGGGACTGAGAACTATGGCTGCACCTTC
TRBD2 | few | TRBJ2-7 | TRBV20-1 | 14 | CSAEATSSSYEQYF | TGCAGTGCGGAAGCGACTAGCTCTTCATACGAGCAGTACTTC
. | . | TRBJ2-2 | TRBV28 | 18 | CASRRAGPGGSNTGELFF | TGTGCCAGCAGGCGCGCAGGACCAGGTGGTTCGAACACCGGGGAGCTGTTTTTT
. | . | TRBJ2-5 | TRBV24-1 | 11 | CATSDLTVQYF | TGTGCCACCAGTGATTTGACCGTGCAGTACTTC
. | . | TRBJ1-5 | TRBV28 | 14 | CASSLSRVHYTQHF | TGTGCCAGCAGTTTATCGCGGGTTCATTATACGCAGCATTTT
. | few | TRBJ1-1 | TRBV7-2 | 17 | CASTLEDGAYFIEGAFF | TGTGCCAGCACCCTAGAAGATGGGGCATACTTTATTGAGGGAGCTTTCTTT
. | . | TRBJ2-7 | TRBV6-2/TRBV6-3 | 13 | CASSYPDISEQYF | TGTGCCAGCAGTTACCCGGACATTAGCGAGCAGTACTTC
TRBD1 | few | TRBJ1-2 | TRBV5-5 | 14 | CASSRGQGEDGYTF | TGTGCCAGCAGCCGGGGACAGGGGGAAGATGGCTACACCTTC
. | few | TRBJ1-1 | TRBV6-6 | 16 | CASISGERWENTEAFF | TGTGCCAGCATCTCGGGGGAACGCTGGGAGAACACTGAAGCTTTCTTT
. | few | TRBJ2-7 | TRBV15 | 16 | CATSRDNRGGSYEQYF | TGTGCCACCAGCAGAGATAATAGGGGTGGGTCCTACGAGCAGTACTTC
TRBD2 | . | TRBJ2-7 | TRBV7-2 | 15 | CASSSPTSFSYEQYF | TGTGCCAGCAGCTCACCGACTAGCTTCTCCTACGAGCAGTACTTC
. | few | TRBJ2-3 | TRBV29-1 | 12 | CSAPRDANTQYF | TGCAGCGCACCACGGGACGCTAATACGCAGTATTTT
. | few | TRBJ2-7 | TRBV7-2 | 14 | CASSGGGNNYEQYF | TGTGCCAGCAGTGGGGGGGGCAACAACTACGAGCAGTACTTC
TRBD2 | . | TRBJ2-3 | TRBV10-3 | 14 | CAIRPTSGVDTQYF | TGTGCCATCAGACCTACTAGCGGGGTCGATACGCAGTATTTT
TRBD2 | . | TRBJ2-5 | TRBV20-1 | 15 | CSAKPLAAYQETQYF | TGCAGTGCAAAGCCCCTAGCGGCCTACCAAGAGACCCAGTACTTC
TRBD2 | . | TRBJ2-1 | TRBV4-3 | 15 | CASSQGAGGFNEQFF | TGCGCCAGCAGCCAAGGAGCGGGAGGGTTCAATGAGCAGTTCTTC
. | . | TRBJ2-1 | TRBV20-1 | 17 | CSAGPNSISQTYNEQFF | TGCAGTGCCGGACCCAACTCAATATCCCAAACCTACAATGAGCAGTTCTTC
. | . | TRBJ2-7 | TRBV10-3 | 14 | CAISEGAADYEQYF | TGTGCCATCAGTGAGGGGGCGGCGGACTACGAGCAGTACTTC
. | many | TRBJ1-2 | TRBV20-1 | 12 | CSADKDSSVYTF | TGCAGTGCTGACAAGGACAGCTCCGTTTACACCTTC
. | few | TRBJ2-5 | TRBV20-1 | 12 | CSAPYRGETQYF | TGCAGTGCTCCCTACAGAGGGGAGACCCAGTACTTC
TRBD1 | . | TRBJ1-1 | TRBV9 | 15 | CASSVAGTENTEAFF | TGTGCCAGCAGCGTAGCGGGGACAGAAAACACTGAAGCTTTCTTT
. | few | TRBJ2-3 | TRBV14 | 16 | CASSQDSLRLTDTQYF | TGTGCCAGCAGCCAAGATTCCCTAAGGCTCACAGATACGCAGTATTTT
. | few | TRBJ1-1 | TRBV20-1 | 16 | CSARSPLAPLNTEAFF | TGCAGTGCTAGGTCCCCCCTGGCTCCTTTGAACACTGAAGCTTTCTTT
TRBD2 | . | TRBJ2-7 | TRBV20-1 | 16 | CSARSGASGRSYEQYF | TGCAGTGCTAGGAGCGGAGCTAGCGGGAGATCCTACGAGCAGTACTTC
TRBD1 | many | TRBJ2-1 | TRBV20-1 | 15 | CSARSAGGDYNEQFF | TGCAGTGCTCGTTCCGCAGGGGGCGATTACAATGAGCAGTTCTTC
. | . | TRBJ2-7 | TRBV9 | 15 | CASSPSGDSSYEQYF | TGTGCCAGCAGCCCCTCGGGCGACTCGTCCTACGAGCAGTACTTC
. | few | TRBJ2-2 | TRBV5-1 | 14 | CASSFVVNTGELFF | TGCGCCAGCAGCTTCGTCGTGAACACCGGGGAGCTGTTTTTT
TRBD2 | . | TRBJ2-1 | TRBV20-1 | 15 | CSASSREREYGEQFF | TGCAGTGCCTCATCCCGCGAGCGGGAATATGGTGAGCAGTTCTTC
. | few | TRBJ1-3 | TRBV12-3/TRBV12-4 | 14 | CASSLRGNGNTIYF | TGTGCCAGCAGTTTGCGAGGGAATGGAAACACCATATATTTT
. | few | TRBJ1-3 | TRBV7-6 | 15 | CASSLVGNSGNTIYF | TGTGCCAGCAGCTTAGTTGGGAACTCTGGAAACACCATATATTTT
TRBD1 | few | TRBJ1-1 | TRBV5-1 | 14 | CASSLFGTGTEAFF | TGCGCCAGCAGCTTGTTTGGGACAGGGACTGAAGCTTTCTTT
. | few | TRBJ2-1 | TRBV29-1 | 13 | CSAGTYLGNEQFF | TGCAGCGCTGGGACATATCTGGGCAATGAGCAGTTCTTC
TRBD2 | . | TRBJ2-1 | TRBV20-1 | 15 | CSASLAGGSYNEQFF | TGCAGTGCTAGTCTAGCGGGAGGATCCTACAATGAGCAGTTCTTC
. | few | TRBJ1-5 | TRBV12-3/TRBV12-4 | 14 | CASSPEGGGQPQHF | TGTGCCAGCAGTCCCGAGGGAGGCGGTCAGCCCCAGCATTTT
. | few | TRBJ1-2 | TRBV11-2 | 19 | CASSLFPRGPGLDNYGYTF | TGTGCCAGCAGCTTATTCCCTAGGGGACCCGGTCTCGATAACTATGGCTACACCTTC
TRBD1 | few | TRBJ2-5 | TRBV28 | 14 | CASSVGTAQETQYF | TGTGCCAGCAGCGTTGGGACAGCCCAAGAGACCCAGTACTTC
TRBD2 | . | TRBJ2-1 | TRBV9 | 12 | CASRAGRDEQFF | TGTGCCAGCAGGGCGGGGAGGGATGAGCAGTTCTTC
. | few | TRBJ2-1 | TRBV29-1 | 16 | CSAQGFQGIVRGEQFF | TGCAGCGCCCAGGGGTTCCAGGGAATTGTAAGGGGCGAGCAGTTCTTC
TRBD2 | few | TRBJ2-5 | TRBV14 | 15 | CASSRLRGGPETQYF | TGTGCCAGCAGCCGACTACGGGGGGGCCCAGAGACCCAGTACTTC
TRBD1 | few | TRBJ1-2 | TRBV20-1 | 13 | CSAGDRGRRGYTF | TGCAGTGCTGGAGACAGGGGGCGGCGGGGCTACACCTTC
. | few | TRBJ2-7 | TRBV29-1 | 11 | CSVATGYEQYF | TGCAGCGTTGCCACGGGCTACGAGCAGTACTTC
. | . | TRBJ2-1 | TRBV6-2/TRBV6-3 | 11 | CATQQGNEQFF | TGTGCCACCCAGCAAGGGAATGAGCAGTTCTTC
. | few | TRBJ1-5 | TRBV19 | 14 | CASSYGQNNQPQHF | TGTGCCAGTAGCTACGGACAGAACAATCAGCCCCAGCATTTT
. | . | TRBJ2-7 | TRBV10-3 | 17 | CAISEQGGPAQPYEQYF | TGTGCCATCAGTGAGCAAGGGGGGCCGGCGCAACCCTACGAGCAGTACTTC
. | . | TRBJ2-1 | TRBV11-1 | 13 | CASSLPPIDEQFF | TGTGCCAGCAGCTTACCTCCAATTGATGAGCAGTTCTTC
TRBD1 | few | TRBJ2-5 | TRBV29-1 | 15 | CSVEALDRGQETQYF | TGCAGCGTTGAAGCCCTAGACAGGGGGCAGGAGACCCAGTACTTC
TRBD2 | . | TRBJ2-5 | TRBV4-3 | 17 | CASSQVSGGGDSEAQYF | TGCGCCAGCAGCCAAGTGTCGGGCGGGGGGGACTCGGAGGCCCAGTACTTC
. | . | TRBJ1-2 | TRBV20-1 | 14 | CSARWIGEGYGYTF | TGCAGTGCTAGGTGGATCGGGGAGGGGTATGGCTACACCTTC
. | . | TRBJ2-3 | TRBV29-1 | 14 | CSVERSQGSDTQYF | TGCAGCGTTGAAAGGTCCCAGGGGTCAGATACGCAGTATTTT
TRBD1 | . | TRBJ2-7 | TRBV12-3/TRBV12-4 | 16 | CASSQQDRVSSYEQYF | TGTGCCAGTAGCCAACAAGACAGGGTTAGCTCCTACGAGCAGTACTTC
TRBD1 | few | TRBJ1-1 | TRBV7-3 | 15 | CASSLEQGAMTEAFF | TGTGCCAGCAGCCTAGAACAGGGGGCGATGACTGAAGCTTTCTTT